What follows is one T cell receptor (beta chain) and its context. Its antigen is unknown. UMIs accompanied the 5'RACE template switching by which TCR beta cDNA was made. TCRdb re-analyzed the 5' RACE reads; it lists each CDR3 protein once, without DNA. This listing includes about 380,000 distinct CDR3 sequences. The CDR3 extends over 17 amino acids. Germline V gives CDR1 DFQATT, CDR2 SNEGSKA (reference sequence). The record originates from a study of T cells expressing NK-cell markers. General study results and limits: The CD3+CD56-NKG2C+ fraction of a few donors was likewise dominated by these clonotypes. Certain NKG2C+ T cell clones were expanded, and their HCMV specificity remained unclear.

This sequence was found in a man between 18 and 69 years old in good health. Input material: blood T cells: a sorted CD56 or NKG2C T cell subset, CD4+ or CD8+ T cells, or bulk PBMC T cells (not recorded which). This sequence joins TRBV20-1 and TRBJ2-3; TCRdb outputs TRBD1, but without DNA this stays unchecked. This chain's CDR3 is CSASVAGLALSTDTQYF.